The next 24 T cell receptor beta chains were all read from a single sample in a study of T cell repertoires in cytomegalovirus infection. Each CDR3 protein gets one entry after TCRdb re-called the reads with MiXCR. The table has 310,000 or so distinct CDR3 sequences, around 9.6% seen once. Sequenced material: PBMCs. The receptors shown here come from a human donor in good health (CMV status not recorded). Some clones in this sample may be carry-over from other donors' samples.

In this sample, this clonotype turned up a few times. The chain couples TRBV7-9 to TRBJ2-7; 7 bases fit TRBD1. Trimming removed 5 bases from V and 5 bases from J; junction bases left unmatched: 3. Germline values: CDR1 SEHNR, CDR2 FQNEAQ (reference sequence). The length of the CDR3 is 12 residues. Here the CDR3 reads CASSPTGDEQYF. The CDR3 coding sequence is TGTGCCAGCAGCCCAACAGGGGACGAGCAGTACTTC.

This clonotype has at least ten counts. The chain uses TRBV28 and TRBJ2-1, with a weak D call TRBD2 (5 bases). Germline CDR1 MDHEN, CDR2 SYDVKM. The V and J ends lost 6 bases and 6 bases respectively, with 15 bases between them. The CDR3 spans 14 residues. The CDR3 loop is CASRREGVINEQFF. The CDR3 coding sequence is TGTGCCAGCAGGCGAGAGGGAGTGATCAATGAGCAGTTCTTC. Full variable domain (rest looked up from reference TRBV28 and TRBJ2-1): DVKVTQSSRYLVKRTGEKVFLECVQDMDHENMFWYRQDPGLGLRLIYFSYDVKMKEKGDIPEGYSVSREKKERFSLILESASTNQTSMYLCASRREGVINEQFFGPGTRLTVL.

This clonotype turned up a few times. The chain couples TRBV6-6 to TRBJ1-2; the D gene is possibly TRBD1 (6 bases). The CDR3 spans 11 residues. In germline, CDR1 is MNHNY, CDR2 SVGAGI (reference sequence). V was trimmed by 6 bases and J by 8 bases, leaving 10 bases between them. CDR3 loop: CASSPGEGYTF. The CDR3 coding sequence is TGTGCCAGCAGCCCAGGGGAGGGCTACACCTTC.

There are many counts of this clonotype. The V and J genes are TRBV7-2 and TRBJ1-4; D gene uncertain. CDR3 size: 15 residues. V was pared by 2 bases and J by 2 bases, with 9 bases between. Looked up from germline, CDR1 is SGHTA and CDR2 is FQGNSA. The CDR3 is CASSLHRPTNEKLFF. The CDR3 DNA reads as TGTGCCAGCAGCTTACATCGGCCGACTAATGAAAAACTGTTTTTT. The entire variable domain, with the rest obtained from reference TRBV7-2 and TRBJ1-4, is as follows: GAGVSQSPSNKVTEKGKDVELRCDPISGHTALYWYRQSLGQGLEFLIYFQGNSAPDKSGLPSDRFSAERTGGSVSTLTIQRTQQEDSAVYLCASSLHRPTNEKLFFGSGTQLSVL.

This clonotype has only a few counts. This chain connects TRBV29-1 to TRBJ1-2, with no clear D. The CDR3 is 14 residues long. Trimming stripped 5 bases from V and 4 bases from J, with 17 bases between. CDR1 and CDR2 from the germline V gene are SQVTM and ANQGSEA. The CDR3 loop reads CSVPGPRIPYGYTF. Here the CDR3 DNA reads TGCAGCGTTCCGGGCCCCAGAATCCCCTATGGCTACACCTTC.

The chain employs TRBV4-2 and TRBJ2-7, with TRBD1 matching over 7 bases. Germline V CDR1 and CDR2: LGHNA, YNFKEQ. The V gene end was trimmed by 3 bases and the J gene end by 1 base; junction bases not matched to a gene: 15. The CDR3 loop spans 18 amino acids. Here the CDR3 DNA reads TGTGCCAGCAGCCACTCGGACAGGTCCCTCGAGGAATCCTACGAGCAGTACTTC. It is translated as CASSHSDRSLEESYEQYF.

This clonotype was observed at least ten times. The rearrangement links TRBV27 to TRBJ1-1; TRBD1 is a possible D gene (6 bases). Trimming cost V 5 bases and J 10 bases, with 17 bases left between them. Germline V gives CDR1 MNHEY, CDR2 SMNVEV (reference sequence). This CDR3 has 13 amino acids. The CDR3 loop reads CASSPGTFSAAFF. CDR3 DNA sequence: TGTGCCAGCAGTCCCGGGACATTCTCGGCAGCTTTCTTT.

This clonotype was observed many times. The chain uses TRBV20-1 and TRBJ1-1; the match to TRBD1 covers 7 bases. Germline values: CDR1 DFQATT, CDR2 SNEGSKA (reference sequence). CDR3 size: 13 residues. V was clipped by 6 bases and J by 8 bases; unmatched bases: 12. The CDR3 DNA reads TGCAGTGCCAGGGACAGCCGGGTCTTCGAAGCTTTCTTT. It yields the protein CSARDSRVFEAFF.

This clonotype has a count of ten or more. The J gene is TRBJ2-1, the V gene TRBV10-3; TRBD2 matches 9 bases. The ends lost 3 bases at V and 6 bases at J; junction bases unmatched: 6. The CDR3 is 15 amino acids. The germline V gene has CDR1 ENHRY and CDR2 SYGVKD. The CDR3 coding sequence is TGTGCCATCAGTGAACAAACTAGCGGGTTCAATGAGCAGTTCTTC. Translation gives CAISEQTSGFNEQFF.

This clonotype was recorded many times. The chain couples TRBV2 to TRBJ2-2, with 9 bases identical to TRBD2. The CDR3 has 12 amino acids. Per germline, CDR1 SNHLY and CDR2 FYNNEI. In nucleotides, the CDR3 is TGTCCCGTAGCGGGGGACACCGGGGAGCTGTTTTTT. Protein product: CPVAGDTGELFF.

The chain has TRBV19 and TRBJ2-3; 7 bases align to TRBD1. Germline values: CDR1 LNHDA, CDR2 SQIVND (reference sequence). V gave up 9 bases and J gave up 0 bases; unmatched junction bases: 6. The CDR3 length is 14 residues. The CDR3 sequence: CASRQGSSTDTQYF. CDR3 nucleotide sequence: TGTGCCAGCAGACAGGGTTCTAGCACAGATACGCAGTATTTT. The whole variable domain, remainder taken from reference TRBV19 and TRBJ2-3, is DGGITQSPKYLFRKEGQNVTLSCEQNLNHDAMYWYRQDPGQGLRLIYYSQIVNDFQKGDIAEGYSVSREKKESFPLTVTSAQKNPTAFYLCASRQGSSTDTQYFGPGTRLTVL.

The V call is TRBV28, the J call TRBJ1-5; D is unclear. Trimming stripped 4 bases from V and 1 base from J, with 11 bases between. CDR1 and CDR2 from the germline V gene are MDHEN and SYDVKM. This CDR3 has 15 residues. The CDR3 here is CASSSISRSNQPQHF. The CDR3 DNA follows: TGTGCCAGCAGTTCAATCTCACGGAGCAATCAGCCCCAGCATTTT.

This clonotype came up many times. The rearrangement joins TRBV25-1 to TRBJ1-1, with 7 bases lining up with TRBD1. Germline values: CDR1 MGHDK, CDR2 SYGVNS. The CDR3 spans 13 residues. V lost 5 bases and J lost 4; bases outside the gene matches: 4. The CDR3 sequence: CASSPGGFTEAFF. The DNA of the CDR3 is TGTGCCAGCAGTCCAGGGGGATTCACTGAAGCTTTCTTT.

Only a few counts were recorded for this clonotype. The chain combines TRBV20-1 with TRBJ2-3; 12 bases line up with TRBD2. Germline V lookup: CDR1 DFQATT, CDR2 SNEGSKA (reference sequence). Trimming cost V 1 base and J 2 bases; bases outside gene matches: 7. CDR3 length: 17 residues. The CDR3 coding sequence is TGCAGTGCTAGAGCCGTCGGACTAGCGGGACCCACAGATACGCAGTATTTT. The encoded protein is CSARAVGLAGPTDTQYF.

The chain joins TRBV29-1 to TRBJ1-1; no firm D call. Germline V gene sequence: CDR1 SQVTM, CDR2 ANQGSEA. Trimming took 6 bases from V and 1 from J, leaving 9 bases between them. The CDR3 sequence is 12 residues long. The CDR3 here is CSVPAPNTEAFF. The CDR3 region has the DNA TGCAGCGTCCCCGCGCCGAACACTGAAGCTTTCTTT.

This clonotype was seen ten or more times. This chain links TRBV28 with TRBJ2-5; D perhaps matches TRBD2 (6 bases). V lost 6 bases and J 1 base, leaving 12 bases between the germline ends. The germline V gene encodes CDR1 MDHEN and CDR2 SYDVKM. The CDR3 covers 14 residues. CDR3 nucleotide sequence: TGTGCCAGCAGACCCGGGACTTTCCAAGAGACCCAGTACTTC. It yields the protein CASRPGTFQETQYF.

The rearrangement joins TRBV20-1 to TRBJ1-2, with a weak D call TRBD1 (6 bases). The V end was cut by 6 bases, the J end by 6 bases, with 14 bases between. The germline gives CDR1 DFQATT, CDR2 SNEGSKA (reference sequence). This CDR3 contains 12 residues. The CDR3 protein is CSAPDRKNGYTF. CDR3 sequence (DNA): TGCAGTGCCCCCGACAGGAAGAATGGCTACACCTTC.

This clonotype has a count of ten or more. This chain uses TRBV7-2 with TRBJ2-2; D is undetermined. Germline CDR1 is SGHTA and CDR2 is FQGNSA. Trimming removed 5 bases from V and 2 bases from J, with 15 bases in between. The CDR3 contains 16 residues. The CDR3 reads CASSQGRLLNTGELFF. CDR3 nucleotide sequence: TGTGCCAGCAGCCAAGGACGGCTCTTAAACACCGGGGAGCTGTTTTTT.

As concerns this clonotype: A much larger clone lies one base from this, so it may be a read error. The V call is TRBV29-1, the J call TRBJ1-4; perhaps TRBD1 as D (6 bases). Trimming shortened V by 7 bases and J by 3 bases, and 15 bases separated the two germline ends. Germline CDR1 reads SQVTM; CDR2 reads ANQGSEA. The CDR3 has 14 residues. The CDR3: CSGGGGSANEKLFF. The CDR3 nucleotides read TGCAGCGGGGGGGGGGGCTCGGCTAATGAAAAACTGTTTTTT.

This clonotype was picked up many times. V is TRBV20-1 and J is TRBJ1-1; TRBD1 might be the D (5 bases). Germline CDR1 DFQATT, CDR2 SNEGSKA (reference sequence). This CDR3 has 13 residues. V was trimmed by 5 bases and J by 1 base, leaving 11 bases between them. The DNA for the CDR3 is TGCAGTGCTCGGGTGGGGCCGAACACTGAAGCTTTCTTT. It translates to CSARVGPNTEAFF.

The sample holds many counts of this clonotype. This chain links TRBV11-3 with TRBJ2-2, with D uncertain. Germline-derived CDR1 and CDR2 are SGHNT and YENEEA. V lost 0 bases to trimming and J lost 6 bases, with 5 bases between them. There are 13 residues in the CDR3. The DNA for the CDR3 is TGTGCCAGCAGCTTAGATTTTTCCGGGGAGCTGTTTTTT. Encoded protein: CASSLDFSGELFF.

There are many counts of this clonotype. V is TRBV13 and J is TRBJ2-1, with 12 positions matching TRBD1. Germline-derived CDR1 and CDR2 are PRHDT and FYEKMQ (reference sequence). Trimming removed 5 bases from V and 8 bases from J; junction bases left unmatched: 10. The CDR3 runs to 16 residues. This CDR3 reads CASSTETGTGGHEQFF. The CDR3 coding sequence is TGTGCCAGCAGCACCGAGACCGGGACAGGGGGCCATGAGCAGTTCTTC.

This clonotype was observed a single time. This chain links TRBV20-1 with TRBJ2-3, with D perhaps matching TRBD1 (6 bases). V was shortened by 6 bases and J by 3 bases, with 13 bases between the two germline ends. Germline values: CDR1 DFQATT, CDR2 SNEGSKA (reference sequence). The CDR3 sequence is 13 residues long. CDR3 sequence reads: CSAVQGGTDTQYF. DNA for the CDR3: TGCAGTGCCGTACAGGGTGGTACAGATACGCAGTATTTT.

The chain couples TRBV28 to TRBJ1-2, with TRBD1 identical over 8 bases. V was clipped by 2 bases and J by 2 bases; unmatched bases: 10. Germline assignment: CDR1 MDHEN and CDR2 SYDVKM. The CDR3 runs 17 residues. The DNA for the CDR3 is TGTGCCAGCAGTTTACACGACCCCCGGACAGGGAACTATGGCTACACCTTC. This encodes CASSLHDPRTGNYGYTF.